This passage covers 9 T cell receptor beta chains from one sample sequenced in a study of blood T cells in healthy people across ages. A J-beta primer mix and a sample-barcoded 5' primer were used in a second PCR of about 6 to 12 cycles. TCRdb recomputed calls from the 5' RACE reads with MiXCR, one row per CDR3 protein. The table shows about 830,000 distinct CDR3 sequences, with under 80% occurring only once. The sequencing input was blood. The receptor source for this set is a man younger than 45 in good health.

The J gene is TRBJ2-1, the V gene TRBV5-1; TRBD1 aligns across 10 bases. This CDR3 comprises 18 residues. V lost 4 bases and J lost 3; bases outside the gene matches: 13. Germline lookup yields CDR1 SGHRS and CDR2 YFSETQ. The CDR3 region is CASSKTGGGIPYYNEQFF. CDR3 coding DNA: TGCGCCAGCAGCAAGACAGGGGGCGGTATTCCCTACTACAATGAGCAGTTCTTC.

This clonotype was counted only a few times. The chain's CDR3 is CASSPNPGEQFF. CDR3 in DNA: TGTGCCAGCAGCCCGAACCCCGGTGAACAGTTCTTC. The chain joins TRBV12-3 or TRBV12-4 to TRBJ2-1; D unresolved. Trimming took 6 bases from V and 13 from J, leaving 16 bases between them. CDR3 length: 12 residues.

The chain recombines TRBV15 with TRBJ2-5; D is ambiguous. The CDR3 spans 19 residues. Trimming cost V 0 bases and J 2 bases, with 22 bases left between them. Germline CDR1 is LNHNV and CDR2 is YYDKDF (reference sequence). The CDR3 region is CATSREVGGEVGIQETQYF. In DNA, the CDR3 is TGTGCCACCAGCAGAGAGGTGGGTGGAGAAGTGGGAATACAAGAGACCCAGTACTTC.

The genes are TRBV9 and TRBJ2-7; the match to TRBD2 covers 7 bases. Germline trimming cut 2 bases from V and 8 bases from J; bases unmatched to any gene: 10. The germline CDR1 and CDR2 sequences are SGDLS and YYNGEE. This CDR3 region has 14 residues. The CDR3 coding sequence is TGTGCCAGCAGCGTGAGCGGGGCTGCCACTCAGCAGTACTTC. Protein sequence: CASSVSGAATQQYF. Together with reference TRBV9 and TRBJ2-7, the CDR3 gives the full variable domain: DSGVTQTPKHLITATGQRVTLRCSPRSGDLSVYWYQQSLDQGLQFLIQYYNGEERAKGNILERFSAQQFPDLHSELNLSSLELGDSALYFCASSVSGAATQQYFGPGTRLTVT.

The rearrangement links TRBV6-1 to TRBJ2-2; 8 positions match TRBD2. Losses at the gene ends were 5 bases for V and 4 bases for J; bases not matched to a gene: 15. CDR1 and CDR2 from the germline V gene are MNHNS and SASEGT. The CDR3 sequence is 18 residues long. DNA of the CDR3: TGTGCCAGCAGTAGTCTAGCGGGCTCAATCTCGGTCACCGGGGAGCTGTTTTTT. It codes for CASSSLAGSISVTGELFF.

The chain employs TRBV20-1 and TRBJ2-2, with 9 bases identical to TRBD1. This CDR3 contains 16 residues. CDR1 is DFQATT, CDR2 SNEGSKA, per germline (reference sequence). Germline trimming cut 5 bases from V and 4 bases from J; bases unmatched to any gene: 11. CDR3 region: CSASPRQGGGTGELFF. The CDR3 region has the DNA TGCAGTGCTTCCCCTCGACAGGGGGGTGGCACCGGGGAGCTGTTTTTT.

The chain links TRBV21-1 to TRBJ2-1; the D call of TRBD1 is as the table states it, not checked on the DNA. TRBV21-1 is classified as a pseudogene. The CDR3 is made up of 17 amino acids. This chain's CDR3 is CASSSPRTGSSVNEQFF. The CDR3 bases are TGTGCCAGCAGCAGCCCTCGGACAGGGAGCAGTGTCAATGAGCAGTTCTTC.

This chain links TRBV7-9 with TRBJ1-2; TRBD1 aligns across 7 bases. V shed 5 bases, J shed 4 bases, and the junction held 13 bases outside the gene matches. This CDR3 comprises 16 residues. The germline gives CDR1 SEHNR, CDR2 FQNEAQ (reference sequence). CDR3 DNA sequence: TGTGCCAGCAGCCCCCAGGGGGGGGGGCTGGTCTATGGCTACACCTTC. Protein product: CASSPQGGGLVYGYTF.

This clonotype turned up a few times. The chain is built from TRBV6-4 and TRBJ2-3; D unresolved. With 7 bases removed from V and 4 bases from J, the gap between germline ends came to 15 bases. The CDR3 length is 14 residues. Germline V gene data show CDR1 as MRHNA and CDR2 as SNTAGT. Written as DNA, the CDR3 is TGTGCCAGCAAAACCTCGGACGCCTCAGATACGCAGTATTTT. Residues: CASKTSDASDTQYF.